This passage covers 29 T cell receptor beta chains from one sample sequenced in a study. TCRdb passed the 5' RACE reads through MiXCR, listing each CDR3 protein once. The data show some 64,000 distinct CDR3 sequences, 22% seen once. Sequenced material: memory CD4+ T cells sorted from a lymph node. The sample's subset: memory CD4+ T cells, CD4+CD45RO+CD25-. These receptors were obtained from a female donor with breast cancer.

A note on this clonotype: It may be a read error: a sequence one base away is much more abundant. The CDR3 nucleotides are TGCAGCGTTGTTCCGACTAGCGGAAACACAGATACGCGGTATTTT. This gives the protein CSVVPTSGNTDTRYF. The chain links TRBV29-1 to TRBJ2-3, with TRBD2 matching 9 bases. Germline V gene data show CDR1 as SQVTM and CDR2 as ANQGSEA. The CDR3 is made up of 15 amino acids.

For this clonotype: At one end the junction does not follow the germline gene, possibly because of a read error. The chain uses TRBV28 and TRBJ1-1; 7 bases agree with TRBD1. Germline-derived CDR1 and CDR2 are MDHEN and SYDVKM. The length of the CDR3 is 16 residues. This chain's CDR3 is CASTSETGWSNTEASF. The CDR3 DNA is TGTGCCAGCACTTCTGAGACAGGGTGGTCAAACACTGAAGCTTCCTTT.

This chain uses TRBV20-1 with TRBJ2-1, with D perhaps given as TRBD1 or TRBD2 (5 bases each). The V end lost 3 bases, the J end lost 2 bases, and 8 bases lay between the germline ends. The CDR3 has 13 amino acids. Germline CDR1 reads DFQATT; CDR2 reads SNEGSKA (reference sequence). CDR3 amino acids: CSASGDPYNEQFF. The CDR3, as DNA: TGCAGTGCTAGCGGGGACCCCTACAATGAGCAGTTCTTC.

This clonotype appeared a few times. CDR3 sequence reads: CASSSQAYEQYF. The CDR3 nucleotides read TGTGCCAGCAGTTCTCAGGCCTACGAGCAGTACTTC. V usage is TRBV2 and J usage is TRBJ2-7; D not resolved. The germline CDR1 and CDR2 sequences are SNHLY and FYNNEI. V dropped 5 bases and J dropped 2 bases, with 7 bases sitting between them. CDR3 length: 12 amino acids.

The chain uses TRBV29-1 and TRBJ1-3; D is ambiguous. V was clipped by 7 bases and J by 4 bases, with 8 bases between them. Germline CDR1 SQVTM, CDR2 ANQGSEA. The CDR3 contains 11 residues. CDR3 sequence: CSAGKGNTIYF. CDR3 in DNA: TGCAGCGCCGGAAAAGGAAACACCATATATTTT.

This clonotype was recorded a few times. The chain employs TRBV29-1 and TRBJ1-6, with a possible D match to TRBD1 (5 bases). Germline V gene sequence: CDR1 SQVTM, CDR2 ANQGSEA. V was pared by 5 bases and J by 6 bases, with 11 bases between. There are 13 residues in the CDR3. The CDR3 coding sequence is TGCAGCGTTAAAGGGGCCGGTAATTCACCCCTCCACTTT. As protein: CSVKGAGNSPLHF.

Worth noting for this clonotype: The junction shows a germline mismatch at one end, possibly a read error. This rearrangement joins TRBV20-1 to TRBJ2-6; D possibly matches TRBD1 or TRBD2 (5 bases each). CDR3 length equals 13 residues. Germline lookup yields CDR1 DFQATT and CDR2 SNEGSKA (reference sequence). CDR3 protein: CSAQTAGANVPTF. In DNA form, the CDR3 reads TGCAGTGCTCAGACGGCCGGGGCCAACGTCCCGACTTTC.

The V call is TRBV7-9, the J call TRBJ2-2, with TRBD1 identical over 8 bases. CDR3 length equals 14 residues. Germline lookup yields CDR1 SEHNR and CDR2 FQNEAQ (reference sequence). V was pared by 10 bases and J by 1 base, with 5 bases of the junction left unmatched. CDR3 sequence reads: CANTDRGNTGELFF. The DNA for the CDR3 is TGTGCCAACACCGACAGGGGGAACACCGGGGAGCTGTTTTTT.

This chain uses TRBV7-2 with TRBJ2-7; D is possibly TRBD2 (6 bases). The CDR3 spans 14 residues. The ends were cut back, 5 bases at V and 6 bases at J, with 17 bases in the middle. Per germline, CDR1 SGHTA and CDR2 FQGNSA. In DNA, the CDR3 is TGTGCCAGCAGCCCGAGGGACTCAGTGATCGAGCAGTACTTC. Amino acid sequence: CASSPRDSVIEQYF.

The chain uses TRBV4-3 and TRBJ2-3, with D possibly TRBD2 on 6 matching bases. Germline assignment: CDR1 LGHNA and CDR2 YSLEER. The CDR3 has 18 residues. Trimming took 0 bases from V and 2 from J, leaving 18 bases between them. The CDR3 region is CASSQEVSGTPITDTQYF. The CDR3 DNA sequence: TGCGCCAGCAGCCAAGAGGTCTCGGGGACTCCCATCACAGATACGCAGTATTTT.

A note on this clonotype: Since no conserved phenylalanine or tryptophan closes the CDR3, a read error is the likely cause. The chain combines TRBV7-2 with TRBJ2-6; D gene ambiguous. Trimming took off 2 bases at V and 2 bases at J, with 1 base between the two ends. Germline CDR1 reads SGHTA; CDR2 reads FQGNSA. The CDR3 consists of 13 residues. This CDR3 is CASSLPGANVLTL. The CDR3 DNA reads TGTGCCAGCAGCTTACCTGGGGCCAACGTCCTGACTCTC.

Worth noting for this clonotype: The junction differs from germline at one of its ends, possibly a read error. This chain joins TRBV11-2 and TRBJ2-3; no firm D call. This CDR3 has 11 residues. The V gene's germline CDR1 is SGHAT and CDR2 FQNNGV. The CDR3 DNA reads as TGTGCCAGCACTTCGTTTGATACGCGGTATTTT. It encodes CASTSFDTRYF.

Points on this clonotype: The junction does not match germline at one end; this may be a read error. The gene calls are TRBV15 and TRBJ1-1; D is undetermined. The CDR3 is 12 amino acids. Germline CDR1 reads LNHNV; CDR2 reads YYDKDF (reference sequence). CDR3 sequence reads: CATSRDQQEAVF. In nucleotides, the CDR3 is TGTGCCACCAGCAGAGACCAGCAGGAAGCTGTCTTT.

The sample holds a few counts of this clonotype. The gene calls are TRBV3-1 and TRBJ1-6; 7 nucleotides agree with TRBD1. The germline gives CDR1 LGHDT, CDR2 YNNKEL (reference sequence). Germline trimming cut 7 bases from V and 7 bases from J; bases unmatched to any gene: 7. This CDR3 contains 14 residues. Here the CDR3 DNA reads TGTGCCAGCACCCTAAGGGACAGCAATTCACCCCTCCACTTT. This sequence encodes CASTLRDSNSPLHF.

For the CDR3, the DNA is TGTGCCAGCAGTTACGGGGGCGGAGGGCGGGCTGAAGCTTTCTTT. It specifies CASSYGGGGRAEAFF. The chain links TRBV6-5 to TRBJ1-1, with a tentative D call TRBD1 (6 bases). CDR3 length: 15 amino acids. The germline V gene encodes CDR1 MNHEY and CDR2 SVGAGI. V lost 2 bases to trimming and J lost 6 bases, with 16 bases between them.

This clonotype was picked up a small number of times. One end of the junction is discordant with germline, which a read error may explain. The J gene is TRBJ2-3, the V gene TRBV5-1; 14 bases match TRBD2. The CDR3 totals 17 residues. The germline V gene has CDR1 SGHRS and CDR2 YFSETQ. The CDR3 protein is CASSYTGTSGSRDTQYF. For the CDR3, the DNA is TGCGCCAGCAGCTATACCGGGACTAGCGGGAGCAGAGATACGCAGTATTTT.

As to this clonotype: The junction departs from germline at one end; a sequencing error may be responsible. V gene TRBV6-1 combines with J gene TRBJ1-2, with D unclear. The CDR3 loop spans 13 amino acids. The V gene's germline CDR1 is MNHNS and CDR2 SASEGT. CDR3 coding DNA: TGTACCAGCAGTGTGGCGGACAACTATGGCTACACCTTC. Translation gives CTSSVADNYGYTF.

The chain recombines TRBV4-2 with TRBJ2-1, with 10 bases identical to TRBD2. Germline V gene sequence: CDR1 LGHNA, CDR2 YNFKEQ. With 4 bases clipped from V and 1 base from J, the junction kept 7 bases outside the gene matches. CDR3 length: 17 residues. For the CDR3, the DNA is TGTGCCAGCAGCCGCGGCAGCGGGGGGGCGTCCTACAATGAGCAGTTCTTC. It codes for CASSRGSGGASYNEQFF.

Regarding this clonotype: With a much larger clone just one base away, this may be a read error. No conserved phenylalanine or tryptophan is present at the end of the CDR3, so a read error is the likely explanation. The V gene is TRBV20-1, the J gene TRBJ2-3, with a weak D call TRBD1 (5 bases). Germline V lookup: CDR1 DFQATT, CDR2 SNEGSKA (reference sequence). The CDR3 totals 11 residues. The CDR3 bases are TGCAGCCGACAGTACACAGATACGCAGTATCTT. As protein: CSRQYTDTQYL.

The rearrangement joins TRBV2 to TRBJ2-2; 9 bases are a match to TRBD1. The ends lost 9 bases at V and 3 bases at J; junction bases unmatched: 2. Germline V lookup: CDR1 SNHLY, CDR2 FYNNEI. The CDR3 extends over 13 amino acids. In DNA, the CDR3 is TGTGCCAGTGGGACAGGGTACACCGGGGAGCTGTTTTTT. Its protein is CASGTGYTGELFF.

V is TRBV20-1 and J is TRBJ1-4, with 10 bases fitting TRBD1. Germline V lookup: CDR1 DFQATT, CDR2 SNEGSKA (reference sequence). The CDR3 runs 14 residues. V lost 6 bases, J lost 6 bases, and 7 bases stayed unmatched. CDR3 DNA sequence: TGCAGTGCAGACCCCGGGACAGGGGATGAAAAACTGTTTTTT. This encodes CSADPGTGDEKLFF.

In this sample, this clonotype turned up a few times. This chain connects TRBV6-1 to TRBJ1-3; 7 nucleotides match TRBD1. The CDR3 has 15 amino acids. Germline V gene data show CDR1 as MNHNS and CDR2 as SASEGT. Germline trimming cut 3 bases from V and 0 bases from J; bases unmatched to any gene: 2. CDR3 sequence (DNA): TGTGCCAGCAGTGACGGGACAGACTCTGGAAACACCATATATTTT. This codes for CASSDGTDSGNTIYF.

V usage is TRBV12-3 or TRBV12-4 and J usage is TRBJ1-2; unclear D gene. The CDR3 extends over 12 amino acids. V lost 2 bases, J lost 6 bases, and 7 bases lay in between. The CDR3 loop is CASSLSYDGYTF. The CDR3 DNA reads TGTGCCAGCAGTTTATCCTATGATGGCTACACCTTC.

This clonotype was recorded many times. The J gene is TRBJ1-3, the V gene TRBV27; D not certain. Germline CDR1 is MNHEY and CDR2 is SMNVEV (reference sequence). The CDR3 extends over 14 amino acids. The V and J ends lost 6 bases and 4 bases respectively, with 13 bases between them. In DNA, the CDR3 is TGTGCCAGCAGCTCGCGGGCCCTGGGAAACACCATATATTTT. Translated: CASSSRALGNTIYF.

The chain links TRBV20-1 to TRBJ1-3; D is possibly TRBD1 (5 bases). From germline, CDR1 is DFQATT and CDR2 SNEGSKA (reference sequence). V lost 0 bases, J lost 9 bases, and 15 bases lay in between. The CDR3 spans 14 residues. In DNA form, the CDR3 reads TGCAGTGCTAGAGATTTGGGAGGGGCAGGCACCATATATTTT. Translation: CSARDLGGAGTIYF.

This clonotype appeared many times. This rearrangement joins TRBV24-1 to TRBJ2-1; 9 nucleotides line up with TRBD2. V shed 5 bases, J shed 5 bases, and the junction held 3 bases outside the gene matches. Germline V CDR1 and CDR2: KGHDR, SFDVKD. The CDR3 runs to 14 residues. The CDR3: CATSGLAGNNEQFF. The CDR3 DNA reads as TGTGCCACCAGTGGCCTAGCGGGGAACAATGAGCAGTTCTTC.

This clonotype showed up many times. The chain recombines TRBV28 with TRBJ2-3; no clear D. This CDR3 has 13 residues. The germline CDR1 and CDR2 sequences are MDHEN and SYDVKM. Trimming pared 5 bases from V and 4 bases from J, leaving 10 bases between. CDR3 amino acids: CASSPHGPDTQYF. The CDR3 DNA sequence: TGTGCCAGCAGTCCCCACGGCCCAGATACGCAGTATTTT. The whole variable domain, remainder taken from reference TRBV28 and TRBJ2-3, is DVKVTQSSRYLVKRTGEKVFLECVQDMDHENMFWYRQDPGLGLRLIYFSYDVKMKEKGDIPEGYSVSREKKERFSLILESASTNQTSMYLCASSPHGPDTQYFGPGTRLTVL.

This clonotype has at least ten counts. The rearrangement joins TRBV20-1 to TRBJ2-3; tentatively, D is TRBD2 (6 bases). CDR3 length: 14 residues. V was pared by 2 bases and J by 4 bases, with 13 bases between. CDR1 is DFQATT, CDR2 SNEGSKA, per germline (reference sequence). CDR3 sequence (DNA): TGCAGTGCTAGATGGGGGGTTGCGCCAGATACGCAGTATTTT. This codes for CSARWGVAPDTQYF.

V is TRBV5-1 and J is TRBJ2-1; 10 nucleotides line up with TRBD2. This CDR3 is 15 amino acids long. The V and J ends lost 7 bases and 7 bases, in that order; junction bases with no gene match: 11. Germline-derived CDR1 and CDR2 are SGHRS and YFSETQ. The CDR3 protein is CASSSVAGGTNEQFF. The CDR3 region has the DNA TGCGCCAGCTCCTCGGTAGCGGGAGGTACGAATGAGCAGTTCTTC.